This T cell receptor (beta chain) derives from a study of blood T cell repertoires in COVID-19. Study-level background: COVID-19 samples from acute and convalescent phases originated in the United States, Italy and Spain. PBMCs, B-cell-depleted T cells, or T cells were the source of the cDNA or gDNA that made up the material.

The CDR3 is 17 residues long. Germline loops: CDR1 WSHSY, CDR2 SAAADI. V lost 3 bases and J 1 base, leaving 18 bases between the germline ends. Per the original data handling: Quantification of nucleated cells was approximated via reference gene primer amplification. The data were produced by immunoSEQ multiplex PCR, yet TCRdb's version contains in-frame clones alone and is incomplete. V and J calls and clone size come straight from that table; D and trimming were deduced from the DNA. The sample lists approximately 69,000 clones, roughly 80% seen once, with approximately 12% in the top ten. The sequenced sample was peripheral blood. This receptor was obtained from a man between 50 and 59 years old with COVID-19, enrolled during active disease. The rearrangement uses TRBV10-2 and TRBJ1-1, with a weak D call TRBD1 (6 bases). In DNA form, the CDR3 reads TGCGCCAGCAGTGAAGCCAGGGGACCCTACTCGAACACTGAAGCTTTCTTT. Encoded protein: CASSEARGPYSNTEAFF.